The 15 T cell receptor beta chains given below trace back to one sample, sequenced in a study of cytomegalovirus exposure and HLA in healthy donors. Use of 60 Vbeta and 13 Jbeta primers characterized the PCR. Clones were sequenced by immunoSEQ multiplex PCR, and TCRdb holds only the in-frame ones, with some missing. Seen here are 250,000 to 350,000 clones, 86% observed once, and the top ten hold around 4%. Sequencing was done on a sample of PBMCs. Every receptor here comes from a man aged 35 to 55 in good health and CMV-seropositive.

Notes on this clone: The same CDR3 also results from other DNA sequences found in this sample. CDR3 loop: CASSIGRGTEAFF. The CDR3 DNA reads as TGTGCCAGTAGTATAGGGCGGGGCACTGAAGCTTTCTTT. The V gene is TRBV19, the J gene TRBJ1-1; D unclear. The ends were cut back, 1 base at V and 4 bases at J, with 7 bases in the middle. The CDR3 loop spans 13 amino acids. CDR1 and CDR2 (germline): LNHDA, SQIVND (reference sequence).

The V gene is TRBV5-1, the J gene TRBJ2-5, with D tentatively TRBD1 (7 bases). V lost 6 bases to trimming and J lost 2 bases, with 14 bases between them. Germline-derived CDR1 and CDR2 are SGHRS and YFSETQ. The length of the CDR3 is 14 residues. CDR3 DNA: TGCGCCAGCACGGCAGGGGGGCGGCAAGAGACCCAGTACTTC. Amino acid sequence: CASTAGGRQETQYF.

J is TRBJ1-4 and V is TRBV6-1; a possible D gene is TRBD1 (6 bases). In germline, CDR1 is MNHNS, CDR2 SASEGT. Trimming left V 11 bases short and J 4 bases short, with 17 bases between. This CDR3 has 14 residues. This CDR3 reads CACYSGHRNEKLFF. In DNA, the CDR3 is TGTGCCTGCTACTCGGGACACCGTAATGAAAAACTGTTTTTT.

This clone was observed a handful of times. This chain joins TRBV6-6 and TRBJ1-2; 7 nucleotides align to TRBD1. The CDR3 loop spans 14 amino acids. V shed 5 bases and J 2 bases; nucleotides not matched to a gene: 5. In germline, CDR1 is MNHNY, CDR2 SVGAGI (reference sequence). The CDR3 DNA reads TGTGCCAGCAGTGTCCGGGACAGCAACTATGGCTACACCTTC. Its translation: CASSVRDSNYGYTF.

The chain carries TRBV19 and TRBJ2-7, with TRBD1 matching 7 bases. V dropped 6 bases and J dropped 1; count of bases not matched to a gene: 6. There are 14 residues in the CDR3. CDR1 LNHDA and CDR2 SQIVND come from the germline V gene (reference sequence). In DNA, the CDR3 is TGTGCCAGTAGCTCAGGGGGAGTTTCCTACGAGCAGTACTTC. As protein: CASSSGGVSYEQYF.

V usage is TRBV4-3 and J usage is TRBJ2-1, with TRBD2 identical over 13 bases. The CDR3 covers 17 residues. Trimming took 4 bases from V and 6 from J; bases not matched to a gene: 9. Germline loops: CDR1 LGHNA, CDR2 YSLEER. For the CDR3, the DNA is TGCGCCAGCAGCCCACAACCAAGGACTAGCGGGAGCAATGAGCAGTTCTTC. It specifies CASSPQPRTSGSNEQFF.

The chain combines TRBV4-1 with TRBJ2-5, with 7 bases that match TRBD1. V was clipped by 4 bases and J by 1 base; unmatched bases: 6. Germline CDR1 is MGHRA and CDR2 is YSYEKL. The CDR3 has 15 amino acids. CDR3 amino acids: CASSLLGDSQETQYF. In nucleotides, the CDR3 is TGCGCCAGCAGCCTTCTGGGGGACAGCCAAGAGACCCAGTACTTC.

In this sample, this clone turned up once. V and J are TRBV5-4 and TRBJ1-2, with D possibly TRBD1 on 5 matching bases. V was clipped by 4 bases and J by 4 bases, with 14 bases between them. Germline V CDR1 and CDR2: SGHNT, YYREEE (reference sequence). The CDR3 has 14 residues. CDR3 DNA sequence: TGTGCCAGCAGCCCTACACGACAGATCTATGGCTACACCTTC. Encoded protein: CASSPTRQIYGYTF. The variable domain in full, with the rest retrieved from reference TRBV5-4 and TRBJ1-2, is ETGVTQSPTHLIKTRGQQVTLRCSSQSGHNTVSWYQQALGQGPQFIFQYYREEENGRGNFPPRFSGLQFPNYSSELNVNALELDDSALYLCASSPTRQIYGYTFGSGTRLTVV.

The CDR3 DNA sequence: TGTGCCAGCAGTTCAAGGACAGTGATAGGGACCCAGTACTTC. It specifies CASSSRTVIGTQYF. This chain joins TRBV28 and TRBJ2-5; TRBD1 is a possible D gene (6 bases). This CDR3 comprises 14 residues. Deletions cut 4 bases from V and 7 bases from J, with 16 bases between. Germline loops: CDR1 MDHEN, CDR2 SYDVKM.

The chain recombines TRBV7-8 with TRBJ1-2; no definite D call. Germline loops: CDR1 SGHVS, CDR2 FQNEAQ. V lost 1 base, J lost 4 bases, and 13 bases lay in between. CDR3 length: 15 amino acids. In nucleotides, the CDR3 is TGTGCCAGCAGCTTAGGTCGCGTCCCGGTCTATGGCTACACCTTC. Protein product: CASSLGRVPVYGYTF.

The chain recombines TRBV6-1 with TRBJ1-5; 8 bases line up with TRBD1. Per germline, CDR1 MNHNS and CDR2 SASEGT. The CDR3 is 19 amino acids. With 4 bases clipped from V and 0 bases from J, the junction kept 14 bases outside the gene matches. The CDR3 spells CASSARTGKGIYSNQPQHF. The CDR3, as DNA: TGTGCCAGCAGTGCCCGGACAGGGAAGGGGATATATAGCAATCAGCCCCAGCATTTT.

The genes are TRBV4-1 and TRBJ1-3; TRBD1 agrees at 10 bases. After removal of 3 bases from V and 2 bases from J, the junction contained 4 bases not matched to a gene. CDR1 and CDR2 (germline): MGHRA, YSYEKL. The CDR3 loop spans 16 amino acids. CDR3 sequence (DNA): TGCGCCAGCAGCCAGACCGGGACAGGGGCTGGAAACACCATATATTTT. Amino acid sequence: CASSQTGTGAGNTIYF.

CDR3 in DNA: TGTGCCATCAGTATTACAGGGGTGGAGGAGACCCAGTACTTC. Its protein product is CAISITGVEETQYF. V usage is TRBV10-3 and J usage is TRBJ2-5; 7 positions agree with TRBD1. Germline V gene sequence: CDR1 ENHRY, CDR2 SYGVKD. V dropped 5 bases and J dropped 5; count of bases not matched to a gene: 8. The CDR3 covers 14 residues.

The V gene is TRBV4-3, the J gene TRBJ2-1; 13 bases are a match to TRBD2. The V segment lost 3 bases and the J segment 2 bases; nucleotides outside the gene matches: 4. CDR3 length: 17 residues. Germline-derived CDR1 and CDR2 are LGHNA and YSLEER. The CDR3 DNA reads as TGCGCCAGCAGCCAGGGACTAGCGGGAAGTGCCTACAATGAGCAGTTCTTC. It translates to CASSQGLAGSAYNEQFF.

The chain combines TRBV15 with TRBJ1-5; 11 bases are shared with TRBD1. V shed 1 base and J 2 bases; nucleotides not matched to a gene: 4. Germline lookup yields CDR1 LNHNV and CDR2 YYDKDF (reference sequence). The CDR3 is 17 residues long. In DNA form, the CDR3 reads TGTGCCACCAGCAGAGGGCGGGGACAGGGGGGCAATCAGCCCCAGCATTTT. Translation: CATSRGRGQGGNQPQHF.